This is a list of T cell receptor beta chains from one sample in a study of breast tumors, draining lymph nodes, adjacent tissues. TCRdb re-called the multiplex PCR reads through MiXCR, storing one row per CDR3 protein. The table has 15,000 or so distinct CDR3 sequences, 45% seen once; the top ten hold about 14%. Input material: tumor-adjacent breast tissue. These receptors all stem from a female donor with breast cancer. Some clones in this sample may be carry-over from other donors' samples. CDR3s include the opening cysteine and the closing phenylalanine or tryptophan. Each record gives: D gene, V gene, clone size, J gene, CDR3 protein, CDR3 DNA. The D gene is left open where the match is weak. Not all rows give a size; the values are once, few, many and, for expanded clones, a class.

>TRBD2|TRBV5-8|NA|TRBJ2-7
CASTNLAGGGYERYF
TGTGCCAGCACCAATCTAGCGGGGGGAGGATACGAGCGGTACTTC
>NA|TRBV6-5|few|TRBJ2-7
CASSRGRLNSYEQYF
TGTGCCAGCAGTCGGGGACGTTTGAATTCCTACGAACAGTACTTC
>NA|TRBV5-1|NA|TRBJ2-1
CASRDSLLPNEQFF
TGCGCCAGCAGAGACTCCCTTCTTCCCAATGAGCAGTTCTTC
>NA|TRBV6-5|NA|TRBJ2-2
CASSYHGTATGELFF
TGTGCCAGCAGTTATCACGGGACTGCCACCGGGGAGCTGTTTTTT
>TRBD1|TRBV19|medium-sized|TRBJ1-6
CASSTTGGGNSPLHF
TGTGCCAGTAGTACGACAGGGGGCGGGAATTCACCCCTCCACTTT
>TRBD1|TRBV7-9|once|TRBJ2-7
CASRPLGTGVYEQYF
TGTGCCAGCAGACCCCTTGGGACAGGGGTCTACGAGCAGTACTTC
>NA|TRBV27|NA|TRBJ2-7
CASSGQSSSYEQYF
TGTGCCAGCAGTGGACAGTCTAGCTCCTACGAGCAGTACTTC
>NA|TRBV6-1|medium-sized|TRBJ2-7
CASSDRRGYEQYF
TGTGCCAGCAGTGATCGGAGGGGTTACGAGCAGTACTTC
>TRBD2|TRBV7-9|NA|TRBJ2-1
CASSQLTSGSGNEQFF
TGTGCCAGCAGCCAGCTAACTAGCGGGAGTGGGAATGAGCAGTTCTTC
>NA|TRBV14|once|TRBJ2-1
CASSQGRHDGNYGYTFGSGNEQFF
NA
>NA|TRBV12-3/TRBV12-4|medium-sized|TRBJ1-3
CASSLAGGAGNTIYF
TGTGCCAGCAGTTTAGCAGGTGGTGCTGGAAACACCATATATTTT
>NA|TRBV2|NA|TRBJ1-5
CASSAQGNQPQHF
TGTGCCAGCAGTGCTCAGGGGAATCAGCCCCAGCATTTT
>NA|TRBV6-2/TRBV6-3|many|TRBJ2-2
CASRLDGTGELFF
TGTGCCAGCAGACTCGACGGCACCGGGGAGCTGTTTTTT
>NA|TRBV28|many|TRBJ2-6
CASSSFQFRESGANVLTF
TGTGCCAGCAGTTCGTTTCAATTCCGAGAATCTGGGGCCAACGTCCTGACTTTC
>TRBD1|TRBV12-3/TRBV12-4|NA|TRBJ2-7
CASSPDRSYEQYF
TGTGCCAGCAGTCCGGACAGGTCCTACGAGCAGTACTTC
>NA|TRBV29-1|NA|TRBJ2-7
CSVEGRGGRNGQYF
TGCAGCGTTGAAGGTCGGGGCGGTAGGAACGGGCAGTACTTC
>TRBD1|TRBV4-2|NA|TRBJ2-2
CASSLTGTGVNTGELFF
TGTGCCAGCAGCCTGACCGGGACAGGGGTAAACACCGGGGAGCTGTTTTTT
>NA|TRBV20-1|many|TRBJ2-1
CSARNPGGYSEQFF
TGCAGTGCTAGAAACCCAGGGGGGTATAGTGAGCAGTTCTTC
>NA|TRBV6-1|medium-sized|TRBJ2-7
CASSDGVGTYEQYF
TGTGCCAGCAGTGACGGAGTAGGGACCTACGAGCAGTACTTC
>TRBD2|TRBV20-1|few|TRBJ2-7
CSARDPGLAGGNEQYF
TGCAGTGCTAGAGACCCGGGACTAGCGGGAGGTAACGAGCAGTACTTC
>TRBD1|TRBV30|many|TRBJ1-6
CAWSSTGRNSPLHF
TGTGCCTGGAGTTCGACAGGGAGAAATTCACCCCTCCACTTT
>NA|TRBV3-1|many|TRBJ1-6
CASSQDSRGNSPLHF
TGTGCCAGCAGCCAAGATTCCAGGGGAAATTCACCCCTCCACTTT
>TRBD2|TRBV12-3/TRBV12-4|medium-sized|TRBJ2-7
CASNLRRGDEQYF
TGTGCCAGCAACCTACGCCGGGGGGACGAGCAGTACTTC
>TRBD2|TRBV6-5|NA|TRBJ2-5
CARRLAGVETQYF
TGTGCCAGAAGACTAGCGGGAGTAGAGACCCAGTACTTC
>NA|TRBV3-1|many|TRBJ2-7
CASSQQAVPGYEQYF
TGTGCCAGCAGCCAACAAGCGGTCCCTGGCTACGAGCAGTACTTC
>NA|TRBV9|few|TRBJ1-2
CASSVGTSNYGCTF
TGTGCCAGCAGCGTAGGAACCAGTAACTATGGCTGCACCTTC
>NA|TRBV29-1|few|TRBJ2-7
CSVEEGAQPYEQYF
TGCAGCGTTGAGGAAGGGGCCCAGCCTTACGAGCAGTACTTC
>TRBD2|TRBV7-8|few|TRBJ2-1
CASSSSGSGNEQFF
TGTGCCAGCAGCTCTAGCGGGAGTGGGAATGAGCAGTTCTTC
>NA|TRBV7-2|medium-sized|TRBJ2-7
CASRPGGGSYEQYF
TGTGCCAGCAGGCCAGGTGGCGGCTCCTACGAGCAGTACTTC
>TRBD2|TRBV20-1|NA|TRBJ2-1
CSARSLSGSGNEQFF
TGCAGTGCTAGATCCCTCAGCGGGAGTGGGAATGAGCAGTTCTTC
>TRBD2|TRBV20-1|NA|TRBJ2-3
CSARPGGLAGKDTQYF
TGCAGTGCTAGACCTGGGGGACTAGCGGGGAAAGATACGCAGTATTTT
>TRBD2|TRBV19|NA|TRBJ2-5
CASSIRTGGGGETQYF
TGTGCCAGTAGTATTCGAACGGGAGGAGGTGGGGAGACCCAGTACTTC
>NA|TRBV27|many|TRBJ1-1
CASSFYPFVLGGNTEAFF
TGTGCCAGCAGTTTCTACCCGTTCGTGTTGGGGGGGAACACTGAAGCTTTCTTT
>TRBD1|TRBV7-7|medium-sized|TRBJ2-2
CASSTGTGNTGELFF
TGTGCTAGCAGCACCGGGACAGGGAACACCGGGGAGCTGTTTTTT
>NA|TRBV5-1|medium-sized|TRBJ2-7
CASSFPGVAEQYF
TGCGCCAGCAGCTTCCCGGGCGTGGCCGAGCAGTACTTC
>TRBD2|TRBV7-9|NA|TRBJ2-7
CASSHSTSGRADEQYF
TGTGCCAGCAGCCATTCGACTAGCGGGAGGGCCGACGAGCAGTACTTC
>NA|TRBV6-5|medium-sized|TRBJ2-7
CASRVQQSYEQYF
TGTGCCAGCAGAGTACAACAGTCCTACGAGCAGTACTTC
>NA|TRBV6-8|many|TRBJ1-5
CASRPYRAYQPQHF
TGTGCCAGCAGACCATACCGGGCCTATCAGCCCCAGCATTTT
>NA|TRBV2|NA|TRBJ2-6
CASSEGKTGANVLTF
TGTGCCAGCAGTGAAGGCAAAACTGGGGCCAACGTCCTGACTTTC
>NA|TRBV6-6|many|TRBJ2-5
CASSYLGQQETQYF
TGTGCCAGCAGTTACTTGGGACAACAAGAGACCCAGTACTTC
>NA|TRBV24-1|many|TRBJ1-1
CATSESGSKNTEAFF
TGTGCCACCAGTGAGTCAGGGTCTAAGAACACTGAAGCTTTCTTT
>NA|TRBV29-1|many|TRBJ1-1
CSVEGGVAEAFF
TGCAGCGTTGAAGGGGGTGTCGCTGAAGCTTTCTTT
>TRBD1|TRBV9|NA|TRBJ2-2
CASSVNRDRGEGETGELFF
TGTGCCAGCAGCGTAAACCGGGACAGGGGCGAGGGCGAGACCGGGGAGCTGTTTTTT
>NA|TRBV12-5|once|TRBJ1-1
CASGFVLGRANTEAFF
TGTGCTAGTGGTTTCGTACTGGGCAGGGCTAACACTGAAGCTTTCTTT
>NA|TRBV4-1|NA|TRBJ2-7
CASSQDPGAYEQYF
TGCGCCAGCAGCCAAGATCCGGGAGCCTACGAGCAGTACTTC
>NA|TRBV14|NA|TRBJ1-3
CASSQEGGGVHSGNTIYF
TGTGCCAGCAGCCAAGAAGGAGGCGGGGTCCACTCTGGAAACACCATATATTTT
>TRBD1|TRBV2|NA|TRBJ1-5
CASSAGRGIDQPQHF
TGTGCCAGCAGTGCCGGCAGGGGGATAGATCAGCCCCAGCATTTT
>NA|TRBV11-2|few|TRBJ1-1
CASSLLGGNTEAFF
TGTGCCAGCAGCTTATTAGGGGGGAACACTGAAGCTTTCTTT
>TRBD2|TRBV6-5|few|TRBJ2-3
CARRLAGEDTQYF
TGTGCCAGAAGACTAGCGGGAGAAGATACGCAGTATTTT
>TRBD1|TRBV7-3|once|TRBJ2-5
CASSKDRREETQYF
TGTGCCAGCAGCAAGGACAGGCGGGAAGAGACCCAGTACTTC
>TRBD2|TRBV29-1|many|TRBJ2-3
CSVDGLAGGGGTDTQYF
TGCAGCGTAGATGGACTAGCGGGGGGCGGGGGCACAGATACGCAGTATTTT
>NA|TRBV11-2|medium-sized|TRBJ2-7
CASSGTDLAYEQYF
TGTGCCAGCAGCGGGACTGACTTGGCCTACGAGCAGTACTTC
>TRBD1|TRBV24-1|NA|TRBJ2-2
CATSDAAGTGQTGELFF
TGTGCCACCAGTGATGCCGCCGGGACAGGGCAAACCGGGGAGCTGTTTTTT
>NA|TRBV20-1|medium-sized|TRBJ1-2
CSARLAGPRDGYTF
TGCAGTGCTAGACTGGCAGGGCCGAGGGATGGCTACACCTTC
>NA|TRBV20-1|NA|TRBJ2-2
CSARVLGTTTTGGPFF
TGCAGTGCTAGAGTCTTAGGGACAACTACCACCGGGGGGCCGTTTTTT
>NA|TRBV12-3/TRBV12-4|NA|TRBJ1-3
CASSFPGDTIYF
TGTGCCAGCAGTTTCCCCGGGGACACCATATATTTT